Given below is one T cell receptor (beta chain) in context. TCRdb re-called the 5' RACE reads through MiXCR, storing one row per CDR3 protein. The sample lists more than 1.5 million distinct CDR3 sequences; about 32% were seen once. The sample comes from a study of identical twins. The sample was cord blood. The source is a newborn girl in good health.

CDR3 loop: CASSQDRGQGLTLRETQYF. The DNA for the CDR3 is TGTGCCAGCAGCCAAGATCGGGGACAGGGGTTAACACTCCGAGAGACCCAGTACTTC. The chain has TRBV14 and TRBJ2-4, with TRBD1 identical over 10 bases. The tail of the sequence fits TRBJ2-5 better, so the J call may be wrong. This CDR3 spans 19 amino acids. Looked up from germline, CDR1 is SGHDN and CDR2 is FVKESK.